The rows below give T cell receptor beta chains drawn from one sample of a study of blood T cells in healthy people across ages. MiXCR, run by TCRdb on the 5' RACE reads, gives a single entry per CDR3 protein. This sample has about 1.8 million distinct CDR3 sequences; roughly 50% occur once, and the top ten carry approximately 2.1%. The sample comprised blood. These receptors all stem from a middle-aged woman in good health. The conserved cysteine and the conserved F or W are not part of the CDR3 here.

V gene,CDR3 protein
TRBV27,ASSLSKVRGETQY
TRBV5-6,ASTTGAGNYYNEQF
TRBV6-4,ASRQHPTNYGYT
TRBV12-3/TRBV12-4,ASSWTGRGGETQY
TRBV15,ATSRDLASPLH
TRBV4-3,ASSPGGQGGLNTEAF
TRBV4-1,ASRTRDHKAGQGADTQY
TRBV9,ASSVDAEDTQY
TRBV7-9,ASTGHSGANVLT
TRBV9,ASSPTGGAFDNEQF
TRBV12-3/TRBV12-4,ASSPQGADTGELF
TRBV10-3,AISERLNQETQY
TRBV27,AGSLAGPYEQY
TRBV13,ASRARTRQPQETQY
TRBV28,ASALAGEAYGQY
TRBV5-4,ASRPTALAGGVNEQF
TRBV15,ATSMFRQEKVYEQY